Listed below are T cell receptor beta chains from one sample, sequenced in a study of T cells in localized non-small cell lung cancer. The table came from immunoSEQ multiplex PCR; TCRdb's copy has only in-frame clones and leaves some out. The sample records roughly 13,000 clones, approximately 80% being singletons. The specimen comprised peripheral blood, sampled before any cancer treatment. These receptors originate from a male donor older than 55 with stage I squamous cell lung carcinoma. The CDR3 runs from the conserved cysteine through the conserved F or W.

CDR3	J	length	V
CASRSWKEFSEQFF	TRBJ2-1	14	TRBV5-4
CASFRDEGVGELFF	TRBJ2-2	14	TRBV5-1
CASSLATVGTEAFF	TRBJ1-1	14	TRBV5-4
CASSLQQGTSGNTIYF	TRBJ1-3	16	TRBV5-4
CSVFIGAEYDSGNTIYF	TRBJ1-3	17	TRBV29-1
CASSQDTNPGGRREEQFF	TRBJ2-1	18	TRBV4-1
CASGLGGDNTGELFF	TRBJ2-2	15	TRBV12-5
CASSLVYNEQFF	TRBJ2-1	12	TRBV7-6
CASSSLAGGSYEQYF	TRBJ2-7	15	TRBV7-9
CASSKGDYEQYF	TRBJ2-7	12	TRBV5-1
CASALSSYNEQFF	TRBJ2-1	13	TRBV9
CASSPKTNTGELFF	TRBJ2-2	14	TRBV19
CASLGTSANYEQYF	TRBJ2-7	14	TRBV6-1
CASTFSNMNTEAFF	TRBJ1-1	14	TRBV6-1
CASLQVVASGRNEQFF	TRBJ2-1	16	TRBV7-2
CASSEAQSAGVHEQYF	TRBJ2-7	16	TRBV2
CASSAGTGSFFGAFF	TRBJ1-1	15	TRBV4-1
CASSFPHFDRVSRRSGNTIYF	TRBJ1-3	21	TRBV28
CASRGTGVGPETQYF	TRBJ2-5	15	TRBV2
CSVAGGLAGGSQETQYF	TRBJ2-5	17	TRBV29-1
CASSPGRGTDTQYF	TRBJ2-3	14	TRBV2
CASSLLAENTEAFF	TRBJ1-1	14	TRBV7-3
CASSVRPHEQFF	TRBJ2-1	12	TRBV10-1
CSVVYMSRTDTQYF	TRBJ2-3	14	TRBV29-1
CAISVQGLGTEAFF	TRBJ1-1	14	TRBV10-3
CASSSDTGWGNTIYF	TRBJ1-3	15	TRBV4-1
CASMNSGTESYEQYF	TRBJ2-7	15	TRBV28
CASSPLQRGNTEAFF	TRBJ1-1	15	TRBV5-1
CAWSLAGGGGETQYF	TRBJ2-5	15	TRBV30
CASSLDGRAQTQYF	TRBJ2-5	14	TRBV7-7
CASRRELFGDTEAFF	TRBJ1-1	15	TRBV6-5
CASSLDLGPPNF	TRBJ2-5	12	TRBV11-3
CAWSLTDNEQFF	TRBJ2-1	12	TRBV30
CASSQGQGFNEQFF	TRBJ2-1	14	TRBV5-1
CASSPATEGEQYF	TRBJ2-7	13	TRBV18
CASSQVVSGQKFF	TRBJ2-1	13	TRBV4-1
CASSFGQGRTEAFF	TRBJ1-1	14	TRBV5-5
CASSGRGKSGEPQHF	TRBJ1-5	15	TRBV2
CASSWGGNNEQFF	TRBJ2-1	13	TRBV5-1
CASSSQGAEQFF	TRBJ2-1	12	TRBV6-5
CASSLDNIVQETQYF	TRBJ2-5	15	TRBV5-1
CAWSEPGGADTQYF	TRBJ2-3	14	TRBV30
CASSGGLAGVVGELFF	TRBJ2-2	16	TRBV5-4
CASSLFGHTDTQYF	TRBJ2-3	14	TRBV5-1
CASIGGRYTEAFF	TRBJ1-1	13	TRBV21-1